Listed here are 13 T cell receptor beta chains from one sample, sequenced in a study of OX40 agonist ivuxolimab in advanced cancers. Profiling relied on immunoSEQ multiplex PCR, and the TCRdb table lists in-frame clones only, not all of them. The table records about 50,000 clones, 70% to 90% of them present only once. The sample in question was CD4+ or CD8+ T cells sorted from blood, obtained in a trial of the OX40 agonist ivuxolimab. These receptor sequences come from an adult with an advanced solid tumor such as melanoma, head and neck, liver or kidney cancer.

The genes are TRBV27 and TRBJ2-5; D not resolved. The germline CDR1 and CDR2 sequences are MNHEY and SMNVEV (reference sequence). This CDR3 is 14 amino acids long. Deletions cut 2 bases from V and 3 bases from J, with 10 bases between. DNA of the CDR3: TGTGCCAGCAGTTTACAGCAAAGAGAAGAGACCCAGTACTTC. Amino acids: CASSLQQREETQYF.

This chain joins TRBV11-2 and TRBJ2-1, with D unresolved. CDR1 and CDR2 (germline): SGHAT, FQNNGV. There are 17 residues in the CDR3. Trimming cost V 0 bases and J 4 bases, with 16 bases left between them. DNA of the CDR3: TGTGCCAGCAGCTTAGATCGGCGCAAGACCTTTTACAATGAGCAGTTCTTC. Its translation: CASSLDRRKTFYNEQFF.

The CDR3 bases are TGTGCCAGCAGCTTCTCGTACAATGAGCAGTTCTTC. Its protein is CASSFSYNEQFF. V and J are TRBV7-9 and TRBJ2-1; D call uncertain. The germline gives CDR1 SEHNR, CDR2 FQNEAQ (reference sequence). This CDR3 contains 12 residues. The V end lost 3 bases, the J end lost 4 bases, and 4 bases lay between the germline ends.

This chain links TRBV5-6 with TRBJ1-1, with D unclear. This CDR3 contains 16 residues. Germline values: CDR1 SGHDT, CDR2 YYEEEE. Trimming shortened V by 3 bases and J by 4 bases, and 19 bases separated the two germline ends. The DNA of the CDR3 is TGTGCCAGCAGCTCGCGACACACCGGGTGGGGCACTGAAGCTTTCTTT. It specifies CASSSRHTGWGTEAFF.

The rearrangement uses TRBV9 and TRBJ2-1, with TRBD2 as a possible D gene (5 bases). This CDR3 is 14 amino acids long. CDR1 and CDR2 from the germline V gene are SGDLS and YYNGEE. The germline V and J ends were trimmed by 0 bases and 7 bases, with 11 bases remaining between them. As DNA, the CDR3 is TGTGCCAGCAGCGTAGGTAGAGGGTCGAATGAGCAGTTCTTC. This sequence encodes CASSVGRGSNEQFF.

The chain is built from TRBV5-1 and TRBJ1-4, with 9 bases identical to TRBD1. Trimming at V came to 4 bases and at J to 8 bases, leaving 6 bases not matched to a gene. CDR3 length: 14 amino acids. Germline CDR1 is SGHRS and CDR2 is YFSETQ. This chain's CDR3 is CASSRDRAHEKLFF. The CDR3 nucleotides are TGCGCCAGCAGCCGGGACAGGGCGCACGAAAAACTGTTTTTT.

The sample holds one count of this clone. The chain employs TRBV5-1 and TRBJ2-1; 7 bases line up with TRBD2. V dropped 4 bases and J dropped 6; count of bases not matched to a gene: 10. Looked up from germline, CDR1 is SGHRS and CDR2 is YFSETQ. The CDR3 length is 15 residues. CDR3 in DNA: TGCGCCAGCAGCCCCACTAGCGTCGGAGGCAATGAGCAGTTCTTC. Translated, it gives CASSPTSVGGNEQFF. Supplemented by reference TRBV5-1 and TRBJ2-1, the full variable domain reads KAGVTQTPRYLIKTRGQQVTLSCSPISGHRSVSWYQQTPGQGLQFLFEYFSETQRNKGNFPGRFSGRQFSNSRSEMNVSTLELGDSALYLCASSPTSVGGNEQFFGPGTRLTVL.

The sample holds one count of this clone. The V gene is TRBV11-2, the J gene TRBJ1-6, with 8 bases aligning to TRBD1. V lost 2 bases, J lost 9 bases, and 9 bases stayed unmatched. Germline CDR1 reads SGHAT; CDR2 reads FQNNGV. The CDR3 extends over 16 amino acids. In nucleotides, the CDR3 is TGTGCCAGCAGCTTAAGGGCAGGGGGCGGTGTTTCACCCCTCCACTTT. Translated: CASSLRAGGGVSPLHF.

The V and J genes are TRBV11-2 and TRBJ2-2; possible D gene TRBD2, 5 bases. CDR3 length equals 14 residues. V was pared by 0 bases and J by 7 bases, with 9 bases between. CDR1 is SGHAT and CDR2 is FQNNGV in the germline V gene. This chain's CDR3 is CASSLDRGDGELFF. In nucleotides, the CDR3 is TGTGCCAGCAGCTTAGATCGGGGTGACGGGGAGCTGTTTTTT.

The rearrangement joins TRBV7-3 to TRBJ2-3; TRBD1 is a possible D gene (5 bases). This CDR3 is 14 amino acids long. Germline V gene data show CDR1 as SGHTA and CDR2 as FQGTGA. With 2 bases removed from V and 2 bases from J, the gap between germline ends came to 8 bases. This CDR3 reads CASSLAGYTDTQYF. CDR3 sequence (DNA): TGTGCCAGCAGCTTAGCAGGGTACACAGATACGCAGTATTTT.

The chain recombines TRBV11-2 with TRBJ2-1; TRBD2 agrees at 9 bases. V lost 1 base and J lost 15; bases outside the gene matches: 10. Germline V gives CDR1 SGHAT, CDR2 FQNNGV. This CDR3 is built from 14 residues. The CDR3 DNA sequence: TGTGCCAGCAGCTTAGGGACTAGCGCCTCAGTTGTGTTCTTC. It translates to CASSLGTSASVVFF.

The V call is TRBV29-1, the J call TRBJ2-2; 9 bases are shared with TRBD1. CDR1 and CDR2 (germline): SQVTM, ANQGSEA. Trimming removed 5 bases from V and 5 bases from J; junction bases left unmatched: 6. The CDR3 extends over 14 amino acids. CDR3 DNA: TGCAGCGTTCGTCGGGACAGGGTTACCGGGGAGCTGTTTTTT. It codes for CSVRRDRVTGELFF.

The CDR3, as DNA: TGTGCCAGCAGCTTAGGCCCGCAGGGGGATGAGCAGTTCTTC. Amino acids: CASSLGPQGDEQFF. This chain links TRBV11-2 with TRBJ2-1; the match to TRBD1 covers 7 bases. Germline CDR1 and CDR2: SGHAT and FQNNGV. With V trimmed by 1 base and J by 8 bases, 5 bases remained unmatched. This CDR3 comprises 14 residues. The full variable domain, completed using reference TRBV11-2 and TRBJ2-1, is EAGVAQSPRYKIIEKRQSVAFWCNPISGHATLYWYQQILGQGPKLLIQFQNNGVVDDSQLPKDRFSAERLKGVDSTLKIQPAKLEDSAVYLCASSLGPQGDEQFFGPGTRLTVL.